The 26 T cell receptor beta chains in this list originate from one sample, sequenced in a study of cytomegalovirus exposure and HLA in healthy donors. Primers for the PCR totalled 60 Vbeta and 13 Jbeta. TCRdb's copy holds only in-frame clones and misses some; the assay was immunoSEQ multiplex PCR. The sample contains roughly 140,000 clones, 60% to 80% of which appear only once. Sequencing was performed on PBMCs. The receptors here all came from a woman between 25 and 40 years old in good health and CMV-seronegative.

The chain carries TRBV7-8 and TRBJ1-5; the D gene is possibly TRBD1 (5 bases). V lost 3 bases to trimming and J lost 5 bases, with 8 bases between them. CDR1 and CDR2 from the germline V gene are SGHVS and FQNEAQ. The CDR3 loop spans 13 amino acids. The CDR3 nucleotides are TGTGCCAGCAGCTTTGAGACAGATCAGCCCCAGCATTTT. Translation: CASSFETDQPQHF.

The chain recombines TRBV5-6 with TRBJ2-3; 8 bases map to TRBD2. Germline CDR1 and CDR2: SGHDT and YYEEEE. The CDR3 is made up of 14 amino acids. V shed 2 bases and J 4 bases; nucleotides not matched to a gene: 3. The DNA for the CDR3 is TGTGCCAGCAGCTTAGGACTAGCATCAGATACGCAGTATTTT. Translating gives CASSLGLASDTQYF.

V gene TRBV2 combines with J gene TRBJ1-3, with D hard to call. Germline-derived CDR1 and CDR2 are SNHLY and FYNNEI. The CDR3 is 15 amino acids. V shed 6 bases and J shed 0 bases, with 12 bases lying between them. The CDR3 loop reads CASRADGSSGNTIYF. CDR3 DNA sequence: TGTGCCAGCAGAGCGGACGGAAGCTCTGGAAACACCATATATTTT.

There are a few counts of this clone. The gene calls are TRBV10-3 and TRBJ2-4; a weak D match, TRBD1 (5 bases). With 2 bases removed from V and 1 base from J, the gap between germline ends came to 15 bases. The CDR3 is made up of 17 amino acids. Germline-derived CDR1 and CDR2 are ENHRY and SYGVKD. CDR3 coding DNA: TGTGCCATCAGTGAGGACAGTCCCTCGGAGGCCAAAAACATTCAGTACTTC. As protein: CAISEDSPSEAKNIQYF.

For this clone: This same CDR3 is encoded by further DNA sequences in the sample. The rearrangement uses TRBV2 and TRBJ1-1; TRBD1 matches 9 bases. Per the germline V gene, CDR1 is SNHLY and CDR2 is FYNNEI. This CDR3 spans 14 amino acids. The trim removed 7 bases at V and 0 bases at J, leaving 3 bases unmatched. CDR3 sequence reads: CASKGQGMNTEAFF. In DNA, the CDR3 is TGTGCCAGCAAAGGACAGGGGATGAACACTGAAGCTTTCTTT. Full variable domain (rest looked up from reference TRBV2 and TRBJ1-1): EPEVTQTPSHQVTQMGQEVILRCVPISNHLYFYWYRQILGQKVEFLVSFYNNEISEKSEIFDDQFSVERPDGSNFTLKIRSTKLEDSAMYFCASKGQGMNTEAFFGQGTRLTVV.

The CDR3 reads CASSVDTYEQFF. As DNA, the CDR3 is TGTGCCAGCAGCGTAGACACCTATGAGCAGTTCTTC. The chain joins TRBV9 to TRBJ2-1, with D hard to call. The germline V and J ends were trimmed by 0 bases and 8 bases, with 6 bases remaining between them. The CDR3 extends over 12 amino acids. Per germline, CDR1 SGDLS and CDR2 YYNGEE.

The sample holds one count of this clone. This sequence joins TRBV18 and TRBJ1-1; D remains ambiguous. Between the trimmed V and J ends, which lost 3 bases and 1 base, there was a span of 9 bases. The germline CDR1 and CDR2 sequences are KGHSH and LQKENI. The CDR3 is 14 amino acids. CDR3: CASSPASSNTEAFF. Here the CDR3 DNA reads TGTGCCAGCTCACCGGCTTCGTCGAACACTGAAGCTTTCTTT.

This clone was counted a few times. The genes are TRBV5-1 and TRBJ1-1; possible D gene TRBD1, 6 bases. This CDR3 has 15 residues. Germline V gene lookup returns CDR1 SGHRS and CDR2 YFSETQ. Trimming stripped 4 bases from V and 4 bases from J, with 17 bases between. The CDR3 loop reads CASSRTAQGSTEAFF. The CDR3 bases are TGCGCCAGCAGCCGAACAGCTCAGGGGTCCACTGAAGCTTTCTTT.

The CDR3 region has the DNA TGTGCCACCAGCAGAGATCACAGATCGAACACTGAAGCTTTCTTT. Amino acids: CATSRDHRSNTEAFF. The V call is TRBV15, the J call TRBJ1-1, with unresolved D. With 0 bases removed from V and 1 base from J, the gap between germline ends came to 9 bases. Germline CDR1 LNHNV, CDR2 YYDKDF (reference sequence). The CDR3 is 15 amino acids.

Only one count was recorded for this clone. The DNA for the CDR3 is TGTGCCACCAGCAGATGGCTGGACGAGCAGTACTTC. Amino acid sequence: CATSRWLDEQYF. This rearrangement joins TRBV15 to TRBJ2-7, with no clear D. Trimming took off 2 bases at V and 5 bases at J, with 7 bases between the two ends. The CDR3 consists of 12 residues. Germline V gene lookup returns CDR1 LNHNV and CDR2 YYDKDF (reference sequence).

This clone has only one observation. The chain couples TRBV4-3 to TRBJ2-7; TRBD2 aligns across 7 bases. The V and J ends lost 0 bases and 7 bases, in that order; junction bases with no gene match: 9. Germline CDR1 is LGHNA and CDR2 is YSLEER. This CDR3 has 15 amino acids. The CDR3 loop reads CASSQEREGRIEQYF. CDR3 DNA sequence: TGCGCCAGCAGCCAAGAAAGGGAGGGGCGGATAGAGCAGTACTTC.

The V and J genes are TRBV6-1 and TRBJ2-5, with D perhaps TRBD2 (6 bases). CDR1 and CDR2 (germline): MNHNS, SASEGT. The germline V and J ends were trimmed by 3 bases and 5 bases, with 13 bases remaining between them. CDR3 length equals 14 residues. This chain's CDR3 is CASSDPGGAETQYF. CDR3 coding DNA: TGTGCCAGCAGTGACCCCGGAGGGGCGGAGACCCAGTACTTC.

This clone was seen a handful of times. This chain connects TRBV6-1 to TRBJ1-2; unclear D gene. This CDR3 contains 14 residues. Trimming took 3 bases from V and 7 from J, leaving 15 bases between them. Germline assignment: CDR1 MNHNS and CDR2 SASEGT. This CDR3 reads CASSDRGPTAGYTF. The CDR3 DNA sequence: TGTGCCAGCAGTGATCGGGGTCCCACCGCTGGCTACACCTTC.

The rearrangement uses TRBV7-9 and TRBJ2-3, with TRBD2 as a possible D gene (5 bases). Deletions cut 5 bases from V and 2 bases from J, with 14 bases between. Germline V gene sequence: CDR1 SEHNR, CDR2 FQNEAQ (reference sequence). The CDR3 runs 15 residues. DNA for the CDR3: TGTGCCAGCAGCCCCCGGGAAGCTCCCACAGATACGCAGTATTTT. Its protein product is CASSPREAPTDTQYF.

J is TRBJ2-1 and V is TRBV11-2, with 8 bases identical to TRBD1. Germline V gene sequence: CDR1 SGHAT, CDR2 FQNNGV. The CDR3 is 17 amino acids. V trimming: 5 bases; J trimming: 8 bases; junction bases outside the gene matches: 17. The CDR3 region has the DNA TGTGCCAGCAGCGCCCTCTTCCAAGCAGGGGGCATCGATGAGCAGTTCTTC. It specifies CASSALFQAGGIDEQFF.

CDR3 sequence reads: CSVAAMTGGWANTEAFF. CDR3 nucleotides: TGCAGCGTCGCAGCTATGACAGGCGGGTGGGCGAACACTGAAGCTTTCTTT. V is TRBV29-1 and J is TRBJ1-1; D might be TRBD1 (6 bases). Germline CDR1 is SQVTM and CDR2 is ANQGSEA. CDR3 length: 17 amino acids. Trimming removed 6 bases at V and 1 base at J, with 24 bases between.

V is TRBV5-1 and J is TRBJ2-5, with a tentative D call TRBD1 (6 bases). Trimming took off 0 bases at V and 4 bases at J, with 13 bases between the two ends. The CDR3 has 15 residues. CDR1 SGHRS and CDR2 YFSETQ come from the germline V gene. CDR3 protein: CASSLVGAGVETQYF. The CDR3 region has the DNA TGCGCCAGCAGCTTGGTAGGGGCAGGGGTAGAGACCCAGTACTTC.

V usage is TRBV4-2 and J usage is TRBJ2-1, with D possibly matching TRBD2 (6 bases). This CDR3 has 17 amino acids. Germline V gives CDR1 LGHNA, CDR2 YNFKEQ. V was clipped by 0 bases and J by 3 bases, with 15 bases between them. DNA for the CDR3: TGTGCCAGCAGCCAAGAACGGATAGCGGAGAACTACAATGAGCAGTTCTTC. It codes for CASSQERIAENYNEQFF.

The CDR3 region has the DNA TGCGCCAGCAGCTGGGGGACAGGGGGCGGGTTGAACACTGAAGCTTTCTTT. As protein: CASSWGTGGGLNTEAFF. The V gene is TRBV5-1, the J gene TRBJ1-1, with TRBD1 matching 12 bases. CDR3 length: 17 residues. The V gene end was trimmed by 3 bases and the J gene end by 0 bases; junction bases not matched to a gene: 6. Germline assignment: CDR1 SGHRS and CDR2 YFSETQ.

The chain recombines TRBV2 with TRBJ2-7; D ambiguous. The CDR3 runs to 12 residues. Germline assignment: CDR1 SNHLY and CDR2 FYNNEI. Trimming took off 7 bases at V and 3 bases at J, with 10 bases between the two ends. The CDR3 region is CASTASIYEQYF. For the CDR3, the DNA is TGTGCCAGCACCGCTAGTATCTACGAGCAGTACTTC.

V and J are TRBV5-6 and TRBJ1-3; a weak D match, TRBD1 (5 bases). V dropped 4 bases and J dropped 1 base, with 15 bases sitting between them. This CDR3 region has 16 residues. Per the germline V gene, CDR1 is SGHDT and CDR2 is YYEEEE. The CDR3 here is CASSPGGGMSGNTIYF. In DNA, the CDR3 is TGTGCCAGCAGCCCAGGCGGGGGAATGTCTGGAAACACCATATATTTT.

The chain has TRBV30 and TRBJ1-2, with no clear D. Germline lookup yields CDR1 GTSNPN and CDR2 SVGIG (reference sequence). Trimming stripped 2 bases from V and 0 bases from J, with 19 bases between. This CDR3 has 17 amino acids. The DNA of the CDR3 is TGTGCCTGGAGTTGGATTTACTGGGCAGAAGCTAACTATGGCTACACCTTC. Amino acid sequence: CAWSWIYWAEANYGYTF.

This clone appeared a single time. The chain links TRBV9 to TRBJ2-7; no reliable D call. Germline V gives CDR1 SGDLS, CDR2 YYNGEE. The CDR3 is 14 residues long. V gave up 0 bases and J gave up 5 bases, with 12 bases separating them. Here the CDR3 reads CASSVAVRPDEQYF. The CDR3 nucleotides are TGTGCCAGCAGCGTAGCCGTCCGCCCGGACGAGCAGTACTTC.

The genes are TRBV6-5 and TRBJ2-7, with TRBD1 matching 7 bases. CDR3 size: 14 residues. Germline values: CDR1 MNHEY, CDR2 SVGAGI. V shed 6 bases, J shed 3 bases, and the junction held 8 bases outside the gene matches. The CDR3 bases are TGTGCCAGCAGCGTACAGGGGCTTCACTACGAGCAGTACTTC. Its protein is CASSVQGLHYEQYF.

The DNA of the CDR3 is TGTGCCATCAGGATGGAGGGAAACTATGGCTACACCTTC. It translates to CAIRMEGNYGYTF. This chain uses TRBV10-3 with TRBJ1-2; D is ambiguous. This CDR3 is built from 13 residues. The V and J ends lost 6 bases and 2 bases respectively, with 10 bases between them. CDR1 is ENHRY and CDR2 is SYGVKD in the germline V gene.

This chain joins TRBV7-3 and TRBJ1-6; maybe TRBD1 (6 bases). Trimming shortened V by 3 bases and J by 7 bases, and 10 bases separated the two germline ends. Germline V gene data show CDR1 as SGHTA and CDR2 as FQGTGA. CDR3 length: 14 amino acids. CDR3: CASSFTGKNSPLHF. DNA of the CDR3: TGTGCCAGCAGCTTCACAGGGAAGAATTCACCCCTCCACTTT.